This is a list of T cell receptor beta chains from one sample in a study of T cell responses to AZD1222 COVID-19 vaccine. Assay used: immunoSEQ multiplex PCR; TCRdb lists only in-frame clones, some missing. The sample holds fewer than 120,000 clones, 85% to 90% seen once. The sequenced sample was peripheral blood, obtained 28 days after the second AZD1222 dose. These receptors originate from an adult who received the AZD1222 COVID-19 vaccine. Both conserved end residues are part of each CDR3. Each record gives: D gene, clone size, J gene, V gene, CDR3 protein, CDR3 DNA. A D gene is named only where the DNA matches it firmly. Clone size, where shown, is once, few, many, or a class for clones that have expanded.

>NA|many|TRBJ1-6|TRBV4-1
CASSQEDMWNSPLHF
TGCGCCAGCAGCCAAGAGGACATGTGGAATTCACCCCTCCACTTT
>NA|NA|TRBJ2-7|TRBV7-9
CASSLKPDRLSYEQYF
TGTGCCAGCAGCTTAAAGCCGGACAGACTCTCCTACGAGCAGTACTTC
>NA|NA|TRBJ2-1|TRBV7-9
CASRFRGEVNEQFF
TGTGCCAGCCGATTCCGGGGAGAAGTCAATGAGCAGTTCTTC
>NA|few|TRBJ2-2|TRBV19
CASSISQTGELFF
TGTGCCAGTAGTATCTCGCAGACCGGGGAGCTGTTTTTT
>NA|once|TRBJ2-2|TRBV11-3
CASSLGISKTGELFF
TGTGCCAGCAGCTTAGGGATTAGCAAGACCGGGGAGCTGTTTTTT
>NA|once|TRBJ1-5|TRBV11-3
CASSFPSGGYSNQPQHF
TGTGCCAGCAGCTTCCCATCTGGCGGATATAGCAATCAGCCCCAGCATTTT
>NA|NA|TRBJ2-7|TRBV6-6
CASSPRADEQYF
TGTGCCAGCAGCCCAAGAGCGGACGAGCAGTACTTC
>NA|NA|TRBJ1-1|TRBV7-9
CASSFGTQVEAFF
TGTGCCAGCAGCTTCGGGACGCAGGTTGAAGCTTTCTTT
>TRBD2|NA|TRBJ2-5|TRBV6-1
CASRGAGGGRRETQYF
TGTGCCAGCCGTGGGGCGGGGGGGGGCCGGAGAGAGACCCAGTACTTC
>NA|NA|TRBJ1-4|TRBV30
CAWSQDRGNEKLFF
TGTGCCTGGAGTCAGGACAGAGGCAATGAAAAACTGTTTTTT
>NA|NA|TRBJ1-2|TRBV29-1
CSALGRNYGYTF
TGCAGCGCTCTGGGAAGGAACTATGGCTACACCTTC
>NA|NA|TRBJ1-3|TRBV19
CASSIGQYAGNTIYF
TGTGCCAGTAGTATTGGACAGTATGCTGGAAACACCATATATTTT
>NA|NA|TRBJ1-6|TRBV13
CASSAGPYNSPLHF
TGTGCCAGCAGCGCCGGACCCTATAATTCACCCCTCCACTTT
>TRBD1|NA|TRBJ1-4|TRBV4-1
CASSQSTGGVEKLFF
TGCGCCAGCAGCCAATCGACAGGGGGTGTTGAAAAACTGTTTTTT
>NA|NA|TRBJ1-5|TRBV19
CASSPGTLVNQPQHF
TGTGCCAGTAGTCCCGGGACACTAGTTAATCAGCCCCAGCATTTT
>NA|NA|TRBJ1-1|TRBV12-5
CASGFPEAFF
TGTGCTAGTGGTTTCCCTGAAGCTTTCTTT
>NA|NA|TRBJ2-7|TRBV20-1
CSARIALEQYF
TGCAGTGCTAGGATAGCGCTCGAGCAGTACTTC
>NA|NA|TRBJ1-2|TRBV12-3/TRBV12-4
CASSFWRNYGYTF
TGTGCCAGCAGTTTTTGGCGCAACTATGGCTACACCTTC
>TRBD1|few|TRBJ1-2|TRBV10-3
CAIDRDRGTGGYTF
TGTGCCATTGACCGGGACAGGGGGACTGGGGGCTACACCTTC
>TRBD1|NA|TRBJ2-2|TRBV2
CASSVAGGGNTGELFF
TGTGCCAGCAGTGTCGCAGGGGGCGGGAACACCGGGGAGCTGTTTTTT
>NA|few|TRBJ2-7|TRBV3-1/TRBV3-2
CASSKRTEPSYEQYF
TGTGCCAGCAGCAAGCGGACAGAACCGTCCTACGAGCAGTACTTC
>TRBD1|NA|TRBJ1-5|TRBV28
CASSFQGAVEPQHF
TGTGCCAGCAGTTTTCAGGGGGCAGTTGAGCCCCAGCATTTT
>TRBD2|NA|TRBJ2-5|TRBV15
CATSRRLAGVEGETQYF
TGTGCCACCAGTAGGAGACTAGCGGGAGTAGAGGGTGAGACCCAGTACTTC
>NA|NA|TRBJ1-3|TRBV12-3/TRBV12-4
CASLTDEGNTIYF
TGTGCCAGCCTGACCGACGAAGGAAACACCATATATTTT
>NA|once|TRBJ1-2|TRBV19
CASSPYPRYGYTF
TGTGCCAGTAGCCCTTATCCGCGGTATGGCTACACCTTC
>NA|few|TRBJ2-7|TRBV5-1
CASSLGRDYEQYF
TGCGCCAGCAGCTTGGGCAGGGACTACGAGCAGTACTTC
>NA|NA|TRBJ1-4|TRBV6-6
CASSFLTGEWGEKLFF
TGTGCCAGCAGTTTTCTGACGGGGGAATGGGGTGAAAAACTGTTTTTT
>NA|large|TRBJ1-5|TRBV3-1/TRBV3-2
CASSQDWGLNQPQHF
TGTGCCAGCAGCCAAGATTGGGGTTTAAATCAGCCCCAGCATTTT
>NA|NA|TRBJ2-1|TRBV28
CASKSGGGAWNEQFF
TGTGCCAGCAAATCCGGAGGGGGGGCTTGGAATGAGCAGTTCTTC
>TRBD1|NA|TRBJ2-4|TRBV4-1
CASSQGTGAQHLAKNIQYF
TGCGCCAGCAGCCAAGGGACAGGGGCCCAACATTTGGCCAAAAACATTCAGTACTTC
>NA|once|TRBJ2-7|TRBV5-1
CASSSRTALDYEQYF
TGCGCCAGCAGCTCAAGAACAGCCTTGGATTACGAGCAGTACTTC
>TRBD1|NA|TRBJ1-2|TRBV19
CATRTGDYGYTF
TGTGCCACGAGGACAGGGGACTATGGCTACACCTTC